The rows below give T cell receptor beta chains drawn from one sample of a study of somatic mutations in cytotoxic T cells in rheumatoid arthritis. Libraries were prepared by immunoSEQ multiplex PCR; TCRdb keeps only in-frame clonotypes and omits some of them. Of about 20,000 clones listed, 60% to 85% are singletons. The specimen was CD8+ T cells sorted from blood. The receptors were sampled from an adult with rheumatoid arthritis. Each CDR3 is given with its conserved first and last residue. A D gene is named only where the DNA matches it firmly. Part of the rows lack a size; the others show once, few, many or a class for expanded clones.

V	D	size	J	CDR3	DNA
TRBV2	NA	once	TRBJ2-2	CASSVSRTTNTGELFF	TGTGCCAGCAGTGTGAGTAGGACCACGAACACCGGGGAGCTGTTTTTT
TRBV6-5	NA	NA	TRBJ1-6	CASSYGPQHNSPLHF	TGTGCCAGCAGTTACGGGCCCCAGCATAATTCACCCCTCCACTTT
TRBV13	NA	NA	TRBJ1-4	CASSFYGSEKLFF	TGTGCCAGCAGCTTCTACGGCAGTGAAAAACTGTTTTTT
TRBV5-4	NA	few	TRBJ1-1	CASAAGTEAFF	TGTGCCAGCGCCGCGGGCACTGAAGCTTTCTTT
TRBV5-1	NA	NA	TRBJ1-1	CASSLGHLNTEAFF	TGCGCCAGCAGCTTGGGGCATCTGAACACTGAAGCTTTCTTT
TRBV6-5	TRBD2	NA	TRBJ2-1	CASSYQWTSGSNEQFF	TGTGCCAGCAGTTACCAATGGACTAGCGGGAGTAATGAGCAGTTCTTC
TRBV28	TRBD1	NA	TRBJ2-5	CASSPYGTAAQETQYF	TGTGCCAGCAGTCCCTACGGGACAGCCGCCCAAGAGACCCAGTACTTC
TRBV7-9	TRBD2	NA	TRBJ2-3	CASSLARTSQDTQYF	TGTGCCAGCAGCTTAGCCCGGACTAGTCAAGATACGCAGTATTTT
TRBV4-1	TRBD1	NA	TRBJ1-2	CASSQEQGIVYGYTF	TGCGCCAGCAGCCAAGAACAGGGGATCGTCTATGGCTACACCTTC
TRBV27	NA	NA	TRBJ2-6	CASTFSGANVLTF	TGTGCCAGCACCTTTTCTGGGGCCAACGTCCTGACTTTC
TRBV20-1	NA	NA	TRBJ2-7	CSHDSSYEQYF	TGCAGCCACGACAGTTCCTACGAGCAGTACTTC
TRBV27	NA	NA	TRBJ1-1	CASSLGKWATEAFF	TGTGCCAGCAGTTTAGGGAAATGGGCCACTGAAGCTTTCTTT
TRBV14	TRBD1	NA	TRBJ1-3	CASSQGTGSGNTIYF	TGTGCCAGCAGCCAAGGGACAGGCTCTGGAAACACCATATATTTT
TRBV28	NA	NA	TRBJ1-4	CASSFSHPNEKLFF	TGTGCCAGCAGTTTTTCGCACCCTAATGAAAAACTGTTTTTT
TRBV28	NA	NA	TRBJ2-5	CASSFSVTGLETQYF	TGTGCCAGCAGTTTTTCGGTCACAGGGTTAGAGACCCAGTACTTC
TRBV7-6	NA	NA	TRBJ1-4	CASSLSSGGEKLFF	TGTGCCAGCAGCTTATCCTCCGGTGGTGAAAAACTGTTTTTT
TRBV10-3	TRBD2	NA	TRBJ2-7	CAISDKRGGQEQYF	TGTGCCATCAGCGACAAGCGGGGGGGCCAAGAGCAGTACTTC
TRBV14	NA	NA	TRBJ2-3	CASSPHQDGEYF	TGTGCCAGCAGCCCCCACCAAGACGGGGAGTATTTT
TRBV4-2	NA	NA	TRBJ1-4	CASSQAFGDEKLFF	TGTGCCAGCAGCCAAGCTTTCGGGGATGAAAAACTGTTTTTT
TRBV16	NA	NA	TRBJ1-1	CASSQVVGLGEDTEAFF	TGTGCCAGCAGCCAAGTTGTAGGGTTAGGGGAGGACACTGAAGCTTTCTTT
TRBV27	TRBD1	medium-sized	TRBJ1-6	CASSPGQGYNSPLHF	TGTGCCAGCAGTCCAGGACAGGGCTATAATTCACCCCTCCACTTT
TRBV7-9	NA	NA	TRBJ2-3	CASSPTPDTQYF	TGTGCCAGCAGCCCCACCCCAGATACGCAGTATTTT
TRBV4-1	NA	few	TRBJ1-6	CASSLSQTANSPLHF	TGCGCCAGCAGCTTATCTCAGACAGCTAATTCACCCCTCCACTTT
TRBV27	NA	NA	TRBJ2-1	CASSLPDNEQFF	TGTGCCAGCAGTTTGCCGGACAATGAGCAGTTCTTC
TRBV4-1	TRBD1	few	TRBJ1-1	CASSPGTGGGTEAFF	TGCGCCAGCAGTCCCGGGACAGGGGGTGGCACTGAAGCTTTCTTT
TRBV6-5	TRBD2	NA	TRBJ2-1	CASRHPGLRNNEQFF	TGTGCCAGCAGACATCCGGGACTACGCAACAATGAGCAGTTCTTC
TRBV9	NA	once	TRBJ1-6	CASSVDRGSYNSPLHF	TGTGCCAGCAGCGTAGACCGGGGGTCCTATAATTCACCCCTCCACTTT
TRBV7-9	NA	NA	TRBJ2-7	CASSYATAIHEQYF	TGTGCCAGCAGCTATGCGACGGCTATTCACGAGCAGTACTTC
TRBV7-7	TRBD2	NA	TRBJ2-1	CASSLIAGPGGAYNEQFF	TGTGCCAGCAGCTTAATCGCGGGCCCCGGGGGGGCCTACAATGAGCAGTTCTTC
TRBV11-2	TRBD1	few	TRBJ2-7	CASSPSTGQGIYEQYF	TGTGCCAGCAGCCCCTCAACGGGACAGGGGATCTACGAGCAGTACTTC
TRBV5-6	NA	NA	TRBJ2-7	CASSTGVASYEQYF	TGTGCCAGCAGTACGGGGGTAGCCTCCTACGAGCAGTACTTC
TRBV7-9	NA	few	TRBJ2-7	CASSLDGGSNPYEQYF	TGTGCCAGCAGCTTAGATGGCGGGTCGAACCCCTACGAGCAGTACTTC
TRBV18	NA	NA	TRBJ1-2	CASSPPSQAGLGYTF	TGTGCCAGCTCACCACCATCACAGGCGGGTCTTGGCTACACCTTC
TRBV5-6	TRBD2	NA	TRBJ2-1	CASSLGLGGGLYNEQFF	TGTGCCAGCAGCTTAGGACTCGGGGGGGGTCTCTACAATGAGCAGTTCTTC
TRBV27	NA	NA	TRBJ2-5	CASSLRRYQETQYF	TGTGCCAGCAGTTTACGGCGGTACCAAGAGACCCAGTACTTC
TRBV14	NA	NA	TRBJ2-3	CASSQDPTDTQYF	TGTGCCAGCAGCCAAGATCCTACAGATACGCAGTATTTT
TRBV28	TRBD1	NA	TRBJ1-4	CASSLMGTGASNEKLFF	TGTGCCAGCAGTTTAATGGGGACAGGGGCGAGTAATGAAAAACTGTTTTTT
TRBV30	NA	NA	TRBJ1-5	CAWSSAGQPQHF	TGTGCCTGGAGTTCGGCCGGCCAGCCCCAGCATTTT
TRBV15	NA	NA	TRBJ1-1	CATRSDRWRTEAFF	TGTGCCACCAGATCCGACAGATGGAGGACTGAAGCTTTCTTT
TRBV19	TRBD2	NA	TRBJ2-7	CATGEGSSSYEQYF	TGTGCCACCGGGGAGGGGTCCTCCTCCTACGAGCAGTACTTC
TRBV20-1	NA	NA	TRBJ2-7	CSATTGYEQYF	TGCAGTGCTACCACCGGCTACGAGCAGTACTTC
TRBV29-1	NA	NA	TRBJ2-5	CSVEFVAALTYQETQYF	TGCAGCGTTGAATTTGTAGCGGCCCTTACGTACCAAGAGACCCAGTACTTC
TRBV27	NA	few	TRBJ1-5	CASSPQGSGQPQHF	TGTGCCAGCAGTCCACAGGGTTCCGGGCAGCCCCAGCATTTT
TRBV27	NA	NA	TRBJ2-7	CASSFNGDRPYEQYF	TGTGCCAGCAGTTTTAATGGAGACAGACCCTACGAGCAGTACTTC
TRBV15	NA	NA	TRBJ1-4	CATSRERSGEGEKLFF	TGTGCCACCAGCAGAGAAAGGTCGGGGGAAGGGGAAAAACTGTTTTTT
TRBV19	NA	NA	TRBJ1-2	CASSPAFPSGGDGYTF	TGTGCCAGTAGCCCCGCGTTCCCCTCAGGAGGGGATGGCTACACCTTC
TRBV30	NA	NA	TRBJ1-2	CAWSPGRVGYGYTF	TGTGCCTGGAGCCCGGGAAGGGTAGGTTATGGCTACACCTTC
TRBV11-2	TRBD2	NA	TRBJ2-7	CASSFSRGVYYEQYF	TGTGCCAGCAGCTTTTCGCGGGGGGTATACTACGAGCAGTACTTC